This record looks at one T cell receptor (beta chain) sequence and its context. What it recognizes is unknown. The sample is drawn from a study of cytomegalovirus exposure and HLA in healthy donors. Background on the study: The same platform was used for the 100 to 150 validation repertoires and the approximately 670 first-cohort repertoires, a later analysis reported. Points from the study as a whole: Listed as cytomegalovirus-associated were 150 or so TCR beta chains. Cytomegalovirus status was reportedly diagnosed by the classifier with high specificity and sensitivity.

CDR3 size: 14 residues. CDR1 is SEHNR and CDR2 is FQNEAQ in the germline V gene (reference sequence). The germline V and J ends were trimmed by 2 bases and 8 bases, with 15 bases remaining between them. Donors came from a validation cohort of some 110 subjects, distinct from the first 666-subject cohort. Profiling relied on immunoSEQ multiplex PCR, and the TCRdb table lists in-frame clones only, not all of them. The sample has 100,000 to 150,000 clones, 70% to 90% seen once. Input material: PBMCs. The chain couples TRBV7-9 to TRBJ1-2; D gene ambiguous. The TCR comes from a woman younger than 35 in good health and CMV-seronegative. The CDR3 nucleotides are TGTGCCAGCAGCTTACCCCTTCCCGGGTACGGCTACACCTTC. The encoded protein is CASSLPLPGYGYTF. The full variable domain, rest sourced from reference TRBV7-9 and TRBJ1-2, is DTGVSQNPRHKITKRGQNVTFRCDPISEHNRLYWYRQTLGQGPEFLTYFQNEAQLEKSRLLSDRFSAERPKGSFSTLEIQRTEQGDSAMYLCASSLPLPGYGYTFGSGTRLTVV.